This T cell receptor beta chain appears in the sequencing data of a study of cytomegalovirus exposure and HLA in healthy donors. The V gene's germline CDR1 is SGHTA and CDR2 FQGNSA. The CDR3 is 15 amino acids. After removal of 3 bases from V and 6 bases from J, the junction contained 6 bases not matched to a gene. PCR used 60 Vbeta primers and 13 Jbeta primers. The table came from immunoSEQ multiplex PCR; TCRdb's copy has only in-frame clones and leaves some out. The table shows around 150,000 clones, with 70% to 80% occurring only once. The sample consisted of PBMCs. This TCR was sampled from a woman in her forties or fifties in good health and CMV-seronegative. The genes are TRBV7-2 and TRBJ2-1, with 9 positions matching TRBD1. CDR3 in amino acids: CASSLAGTGLNEQFF. The CDR3 DNA reads as TGTGCCAGCAGCTTGGCCGGGACAGGGCTCAATGAGCAGTTCTTC. The complete variable domain, with remaining parts taken from reference TRBV7-2 and TRBJ2-1, reads GAGVSQSPSNKVTEKGKDVELRCDPISGHTALYWYRQSLGQGLEFLIYFQGNSAPDKSGLPSDRFSAERTGGSVSTLTIQRTQQEDSAVYLCASSLAGTGLNEQFFGPGTRLTVL.